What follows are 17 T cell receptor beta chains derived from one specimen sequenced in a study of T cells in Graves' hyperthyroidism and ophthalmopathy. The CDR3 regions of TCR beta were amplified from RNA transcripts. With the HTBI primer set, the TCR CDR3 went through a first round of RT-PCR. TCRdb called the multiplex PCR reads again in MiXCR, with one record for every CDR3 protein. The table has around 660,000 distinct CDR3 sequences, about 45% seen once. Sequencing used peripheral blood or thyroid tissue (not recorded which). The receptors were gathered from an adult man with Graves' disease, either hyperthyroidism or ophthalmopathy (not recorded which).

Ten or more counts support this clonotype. CDR3 DNA: TGCAGCGTCCCCCACTGGCCGAGCCAAGAGACCCAGTACTTC. Translation: CSVPHWPSQETQYF. The V gene is TRBV29-1, the J gene TRBJ2-5; D remains ambiguous. The ends were cut back, 6 bases at V and 1 base at J, with 15 bases in the middle. Germline CDR1 reads SQVTM; CDR2 reads ANQGSEA. CDR3 length: 14 residues.

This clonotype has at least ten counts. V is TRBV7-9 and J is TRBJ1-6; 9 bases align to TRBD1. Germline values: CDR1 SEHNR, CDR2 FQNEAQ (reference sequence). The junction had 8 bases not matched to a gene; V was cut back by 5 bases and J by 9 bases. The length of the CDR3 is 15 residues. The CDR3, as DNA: TGTGCCAGCAGCGCCCCGGGACAGGGAGGTTCACCCCTCCACTTT. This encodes CASSAPGQGGSPLHF.

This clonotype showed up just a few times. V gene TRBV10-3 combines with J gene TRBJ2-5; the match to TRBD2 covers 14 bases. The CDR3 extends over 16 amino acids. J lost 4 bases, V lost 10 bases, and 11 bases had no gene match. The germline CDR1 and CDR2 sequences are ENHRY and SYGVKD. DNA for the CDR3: TGTGCCAGCCGATACGCTGGACTAGCGGGAGGAGAGACCCAGTACTTC. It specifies CASRYAGLAGGETQYF.

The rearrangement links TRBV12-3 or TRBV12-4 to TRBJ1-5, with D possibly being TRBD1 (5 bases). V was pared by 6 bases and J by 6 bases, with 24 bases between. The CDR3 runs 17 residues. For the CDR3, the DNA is TGTGCCAGCAGCTTAAGCGCCGGGAGGGGACGGGGTCAGCCCCAGCATTTT. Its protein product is CASSLSAGRGRGQPQHF.

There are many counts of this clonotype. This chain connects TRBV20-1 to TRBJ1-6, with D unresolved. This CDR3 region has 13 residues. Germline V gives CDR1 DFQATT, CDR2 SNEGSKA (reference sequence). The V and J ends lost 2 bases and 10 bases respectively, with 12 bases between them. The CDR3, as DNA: TGCAGTGCTAGATGGGGAAACGACTCACCCCTCCACTTT. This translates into CSARWGNDSPLHF.

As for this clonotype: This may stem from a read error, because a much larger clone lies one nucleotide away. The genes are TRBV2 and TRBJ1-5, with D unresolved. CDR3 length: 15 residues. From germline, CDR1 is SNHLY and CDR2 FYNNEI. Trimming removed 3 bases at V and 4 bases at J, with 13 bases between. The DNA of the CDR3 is TGTGCCAGCAGTGAGGAGGGAATAAGGAATCAGCCCCAGCATTTT. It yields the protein CASSEEGIRNQPQHF.

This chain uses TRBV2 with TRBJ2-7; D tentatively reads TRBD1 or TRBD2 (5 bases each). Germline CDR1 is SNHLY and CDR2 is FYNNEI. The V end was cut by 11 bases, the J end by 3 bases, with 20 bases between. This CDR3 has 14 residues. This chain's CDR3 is CAGIPSEGLYEQYF. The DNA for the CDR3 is TGTGCCGGCATTCCGAGCGAGGGGCTCTACGAGCAGTACTTC.

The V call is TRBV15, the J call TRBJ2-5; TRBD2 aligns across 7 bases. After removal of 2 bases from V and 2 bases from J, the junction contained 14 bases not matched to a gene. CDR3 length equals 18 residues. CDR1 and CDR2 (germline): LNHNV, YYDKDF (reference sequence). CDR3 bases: TGTGCCACCAGCAGACCGACCCAACTAGCGAGGGAGCAAGAGACCCAGTACTTC. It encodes CATSRPTQLAREQETQYF.

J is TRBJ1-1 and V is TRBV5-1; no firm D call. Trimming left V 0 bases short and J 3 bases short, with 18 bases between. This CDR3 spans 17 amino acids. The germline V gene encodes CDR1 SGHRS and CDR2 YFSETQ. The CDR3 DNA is TGCGCCAGCAGCTTGGACCACCTCTCTGGGCCGTACACTGAAGCTTTCTTT. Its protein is CASSLDHLSGPYTEAFF. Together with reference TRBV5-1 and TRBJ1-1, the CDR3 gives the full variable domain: KAGVTQTPRYLIKTRGQQVTLSCSPISGHRSVSWYQQTPGQGLQFLFEYFSETQRNKGNFPGRFSGRQFSNSRSEMNVSTLELGDSALYLCASSLDHLSGPYTEAFFGQGTRLTVV.

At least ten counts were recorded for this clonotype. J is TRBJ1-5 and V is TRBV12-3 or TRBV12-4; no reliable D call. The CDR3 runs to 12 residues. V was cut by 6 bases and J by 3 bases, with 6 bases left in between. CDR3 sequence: CASSPDNQPQHF. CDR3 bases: TGTGCCAGCAGCCCCGACAATCAGCCCCAGCATTTT.

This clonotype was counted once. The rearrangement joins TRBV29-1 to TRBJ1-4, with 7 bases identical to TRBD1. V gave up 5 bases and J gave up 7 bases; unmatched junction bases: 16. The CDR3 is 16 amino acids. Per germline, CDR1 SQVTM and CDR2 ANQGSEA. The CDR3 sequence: CSVSPLGRGRGEKLFF. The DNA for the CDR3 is TGCAGCGTTAGCCCTCTAGGGAGGGGGCGAGGTGAAAAACTGTTTTTT.

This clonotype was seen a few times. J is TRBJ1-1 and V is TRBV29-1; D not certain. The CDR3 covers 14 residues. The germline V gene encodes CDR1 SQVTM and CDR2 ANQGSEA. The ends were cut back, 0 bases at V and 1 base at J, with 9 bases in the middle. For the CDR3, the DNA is TGCAGCGTTGAAGAAGGCCTGCCGAACACTGAAGCTTTCTTT. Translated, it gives CSVEEGLPNTEAFF.

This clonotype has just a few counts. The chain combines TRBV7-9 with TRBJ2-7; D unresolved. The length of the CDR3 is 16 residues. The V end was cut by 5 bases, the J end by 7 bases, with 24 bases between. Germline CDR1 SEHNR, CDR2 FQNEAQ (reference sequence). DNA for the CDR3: TGTGCCAGCAGCCAAGATCCACCTACCCCCCGATTGGAGCAGTACTTC. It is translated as CASSQDPPTPRLEQYF.

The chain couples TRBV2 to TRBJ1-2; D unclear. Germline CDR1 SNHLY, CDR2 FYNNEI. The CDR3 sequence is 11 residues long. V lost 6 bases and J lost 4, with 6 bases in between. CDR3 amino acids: CASRPGYGYTF. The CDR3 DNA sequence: TGTGCCAGCAGGCCAGGCTATGGCTACACCTTC.

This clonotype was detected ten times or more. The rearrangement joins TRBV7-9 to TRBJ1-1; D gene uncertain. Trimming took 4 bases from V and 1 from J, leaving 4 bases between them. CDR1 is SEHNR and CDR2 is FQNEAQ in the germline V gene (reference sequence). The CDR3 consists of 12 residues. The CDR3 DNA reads TGTGCCAGCAGCTACACGAACACTGAAGCTTTCTTT. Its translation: CASSYTNTEAFF.

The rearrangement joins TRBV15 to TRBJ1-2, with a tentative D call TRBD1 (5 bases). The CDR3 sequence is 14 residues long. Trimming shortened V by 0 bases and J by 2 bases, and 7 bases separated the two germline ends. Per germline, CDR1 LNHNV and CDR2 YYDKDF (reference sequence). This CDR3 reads CATSREGTNYGYTF. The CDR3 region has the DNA TGTGCCACCAGCAGAGAAGGGACCAACTATGGCTACACCTTC.

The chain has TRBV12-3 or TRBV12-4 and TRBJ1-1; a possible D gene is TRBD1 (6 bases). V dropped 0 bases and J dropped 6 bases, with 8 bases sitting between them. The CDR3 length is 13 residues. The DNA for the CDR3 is TGTGCCAGCAGTTTAGCCGACAGGCCTGAAGCTTTCTTT. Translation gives CASSLADRPEAFF.